This passage covers 14 T cell receptor beta chains from one sample sequenced in a study of metastatic and nonmetastatic thyroid tumors. TCRdb called clones again from the PCR reads with MiXCR. The sample contains about 6,800 clones, 2.5% to 3.5% of which appear only once. There were no patients who had received any treatment before thyroid surgery. The sequenced material came from tumor tissue. Receptors were obtained from a female donor with papillary thyroid cancer or a benign thyroid nodule (not recorded which). Some clones in this sample may be carry-over from other donors' samples.

This clone occurred a few times. In DNA form, the CDR3 reads TGTGCCAGCAGCCTTCCAGGGGACGGGGAGCTGTTTTTT. As protein: CASSLPGDGELFF. This rearrangement joins TRBV25-1 to TRBJ2-2; maybe TRBD1 (6 bases). From germline, CDR1 is MGHDK and CDR2 SYGVNS. V was clipped by 6 bases and J by 7 bases, with 12 bases between them. The CDR3 is 13 residues long.

This clone was seen at least ten times. J is TRBJ1-5 and V is TRBV27; D is possibly TRBD1 (6 bases). Trimming left V 3 bases short and J 0 bases short, with 24 bases between. The length of the CDR3 is 20 residues. CDR1 and CDR2 from the germline V gene are MNHEY and SMNVEV (reference sequence). CDR3 sequence: CASSFIPDSGLRYSNQPQHF. Written as DNA, the CDR3 is TGTGCCAGCAGTTTCATCCCGGACAGCGGACTCCGATATAGCAATCAGCCCCAGCATTTT.

This clone is labeled as medium-sized. CDR3 coding DNA: TGTGCCAGCAGCGTAGAAGCCGTAGCTTCCTACAATGAGCAGTTCTTC. Translated, it gives CASSVEAVASYNEQFF. The chain joins TRBV9 to TRBJ2-1; unclear D gene. The CDR3 is made up of 16 amino acids. V lost 0 bases and J 1 base, leaving 11 bases between the germline ends. Germline values: CDR1 SGDLS, CDR2 YYNGEE.

Ten or more counts support this clone. The CDR3 DNA follows: TGCAGCGTTGAAGATCGAGGAAACACTAACTATGGCTACACCTTC. Translating gives CSVEDRGNTNYGYTF. The J gene is TRBJ1-2, the V gene TRBV29-1; D gene ambiguous. There are 15 residues in the CDR3. The V end was cut by 0 bases, the J end by 0 bases, with 11 bases between. Germline CDR1 reads SQVTM; CDR2 reads ANQGSEA.

This clone was recorded at least ten times. The V call is TRBV5-5, the J call TRBJ2-7, with 9 bases fitting TRBD1. J gave up 7 bases and V 5 bases, and 7 bases lay outside the gene matches. CDR1 SGHKS and CDR2 YYEKEE come from the germline V gene (reference sequence). This CDR3 spans 13 amino acids. CDR3 amino acids: CASRYRGHREQYF. Here the CDR3 DNA reads TGTGCCAGCAGGTACAGGGGGCATCGGGAGCAGTACTTC.

This clone has a count of ten or more. This chain connects TRBV29-1 to TRBJ2-1, with D maybe TRBD2 (5 bases). The CDR3 runs to 14 residues. Germline V lookup: CDR1 SQVTM, CDR2 ANQGSEA. Deletions cut 7 bases from V and 8 bases from J, with 21 bases between. This CDR3 reads CSAALLVPFHEQFF. CDR3 DNA sequence: TGCAGCGCTGCACTACTAGTCCCCTTCCATGAGCAGTTCTTC.

This clone is categorized as medium-sized. The V call is TRBV4-1, the J call TRBJ2-7, with D perhaps matching TRBD2 (6 bases). The CDR3 sequence is 15 residues long. The V end was cut by 1 base, the J end by 2 bases, with 12 bases between. CDR1 MGHRA and CDR2 YSYEKL come from the germline V gene. CDR3 region: CASSQVLAEAYEQYF. The CDR3 coding sequence is TGCGCCAGCAGCCAAGTCTTAGCGGAGGCCTACGAGCAGTACTTC.

This clone has ten or more counts. This chain joins TRBV27 and TRBJ2-7, with 7 bases fitting TRBD2. The trim removed 3 bases at V and 3 bases at J, leaving 14 bases unmatched. Germline V gene lookup returns CDR1 MNHEY and CDR2 SMNVEV (reference sequence). This CDR3 region has 17 residues. The CDR3 coding sequence is TGTGCCAGCAGTTTGCAAGGGTCTAGCGGAAATGACTACGAGCAGTACTTC. Translated: CASSLQGSSGNDYEQYF.

At least ten counts were recorded for this clone. The rearrangement links TRBV30 to TRBJ2-7; 12 bases map to TRBD1. Germline trimming cut 8 bases from V and 4 bases from J; bases unmatched to any gene: 3. This CDR3 region has 12 residues. Per the germline V gene, CDR1 is GTSNPN and CDR2 is SVGIG (reference sequence). Here the CDR3 DNA reads TGTGCCGGGGGACAGGGGGCATACGAGCAGTACTTC. Its protein is CAGGQGAYEQYF.

This clone was seen ten or more times. V and J are TRBV6-6 and TRBJ2-1, with TRBD2 matching 13 bases. This CDR3 spans 23 amino acids. J lost 0 bases, V lost 2 bases, and 19 bases had no gene match. Germline V gene data show CDR1 as MNHNY and CDR2 as SVGAGI (reference sequence). The CDR3 spells CASSYHTLQATSGRTSSYNEQFF. CDR3 sequence (DNA): TGTGCCAGCAGTTACCATACTTTACAAGCGACTAGCGGGAGGACGAGCTCCTACAATGAGCAGTTCTTC.

The sample holds many counts of this clone. The chain links TRBV18 to TRBJ2-3, with a possible D match to TRBD1 (5 bases). Germline V gene lookup returns CDR1 KGHSH and CDR2 LQKENI. This CDR3 contains 13 residues. The ends were cut back, 5 bases at V and 2 bases at J, with 8 bases in the middle. The CDR3 nucleotides read TGTGCCAGCTCAAGGACAAACACAGATACGCAGTATTTT. Residues: CASSRTNTDTQYF. The complete variable domain, with remaining parts taken from reference TRBV18 and TRBJ2-3, reads NAGVMQNPRHLVRRRGQEARLRCSPMKGHSHVYWYRQLPEEGLKFMVYLQKENIIDESGMPKERFSAEFPKEGPSILRIQQVVRGDSAAYFCASSRTNTDTQYFGPGTRLTVL.

The chain links TRBV28 to TRBJ2-7; the D is unclear. The CDR3 covers 11 residues. V lost 6 bases and J 4 bases, leaving 7 bases between the germline ends. Germline V lookup: CDR1 MDHEN, CDR2 SYDVKM. As DNA, the CDR3 is TGTGCCAGCAGCCGTCGATACGAGCAGTACTTC. This codes for CASSRRYEQYF.

By sample fraction, this clone is medium-sized. The chain uses TRBV24-1 and TRBJ1-4; 7 nucleotides match TRBD1. The CDR3 extends over 14 amino acids. Germline loops: CDR1 KGHDR, CDR2 SFDVKD. Trimming removed 4 bases from V and 6 bases from J; junction bases left unmatched: 4. The CDR3 DNA sequence: TGTGCCACCAGTGACCCGGGACAGTATGAAAAACTGTTTTTT. Its translation: CATSDPGQYEKLFF.

This clone is labeled as medium-sized. The J gene is TRBJ1-2, the V gene TRBV6-1, with no clear D. V was trimmed by 5 bases and J by 6 bases, leaving 22 bases between them. This CDR3 contains 16 residues. The V gene's germline CDR1 is MNHNS and CDR2 SASEGT. CDR3 sequence reads: CASSSLPSGSYNGYTF. The CDR3 DNA follows: TGTGCCAGCAGTTCCCTACCTTCAGGTTCATACAATGGCTACACCTTC.